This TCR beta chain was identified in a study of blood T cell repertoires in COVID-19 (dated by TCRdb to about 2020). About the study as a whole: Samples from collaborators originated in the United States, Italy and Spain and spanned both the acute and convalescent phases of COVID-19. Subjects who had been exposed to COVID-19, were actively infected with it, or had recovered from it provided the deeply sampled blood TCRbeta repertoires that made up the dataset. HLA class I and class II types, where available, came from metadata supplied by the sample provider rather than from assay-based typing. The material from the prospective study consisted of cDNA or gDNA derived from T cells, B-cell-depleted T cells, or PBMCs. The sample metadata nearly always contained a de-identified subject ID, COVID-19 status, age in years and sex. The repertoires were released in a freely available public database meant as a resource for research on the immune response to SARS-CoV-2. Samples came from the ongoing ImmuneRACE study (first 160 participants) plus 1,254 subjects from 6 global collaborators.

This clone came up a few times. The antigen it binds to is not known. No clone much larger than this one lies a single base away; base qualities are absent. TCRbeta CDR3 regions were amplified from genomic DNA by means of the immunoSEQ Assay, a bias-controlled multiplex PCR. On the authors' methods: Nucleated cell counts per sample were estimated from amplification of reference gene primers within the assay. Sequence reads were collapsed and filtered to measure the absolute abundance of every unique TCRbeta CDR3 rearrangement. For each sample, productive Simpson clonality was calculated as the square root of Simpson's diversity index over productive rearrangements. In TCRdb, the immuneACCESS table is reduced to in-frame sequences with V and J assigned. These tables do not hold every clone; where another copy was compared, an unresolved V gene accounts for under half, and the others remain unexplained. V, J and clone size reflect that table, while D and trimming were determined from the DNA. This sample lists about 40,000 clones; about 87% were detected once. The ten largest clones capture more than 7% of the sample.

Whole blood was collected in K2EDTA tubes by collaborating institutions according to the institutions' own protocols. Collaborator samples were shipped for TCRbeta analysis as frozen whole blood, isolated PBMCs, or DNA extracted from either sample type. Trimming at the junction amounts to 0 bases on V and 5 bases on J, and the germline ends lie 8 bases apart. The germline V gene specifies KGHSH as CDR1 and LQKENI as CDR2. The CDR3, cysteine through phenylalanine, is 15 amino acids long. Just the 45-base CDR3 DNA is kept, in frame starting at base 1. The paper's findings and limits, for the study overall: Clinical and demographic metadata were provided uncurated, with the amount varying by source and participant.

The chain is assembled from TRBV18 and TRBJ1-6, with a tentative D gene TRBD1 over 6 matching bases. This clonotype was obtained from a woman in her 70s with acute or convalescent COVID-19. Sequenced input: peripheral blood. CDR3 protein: CASSPPSGDNSPLHF. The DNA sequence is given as TGTGCCAGCTCACCACCGTCAGGGGATAATTCACCCCTCCACTTT.